The clone carrying this T cell receptor (beta chain) has only one observation. Original handling: Using reference gene primer amplification, nucleated cell counts were estimated. Measured with immunoSEQ multiplex PCR; TCRdb has only the in-frame clones, and not every one. V, J and clone size are those of that table, while D and trimming were read from the DNA. The sample lists more than 200,000 clones, around 83% occurring once. The data belong to a study of blood T cell repertoires in COVID-19. Study-wide context: Sites across the United States, Italy and Spain contributed samples from acute and convalescent COVID-19. Sources were T cells, B-cell-depleted T cells, or PBMCs; the material itself was cDNA or gDNA.

The CDR3 spans 14 residues. Germline CDR1 GTSNPN, CDR2 SVGIG (reference sequence). The chain links TRBV30 to TRBJ2-7; 7 bases agree with TRBD2. The sequenced material came from peripheral blood. The TCR comes from a man aged 40-55 years with active or convalescent COVID-19. CDR3 amino acids: CALIHRDYGYEQYF. The CDR3 DNA follows: TGTGCTCTCATTCACCGGGACTACGGTTACGAGCAGTACTTC.